These 15 T cell receptor beta chains originate from one sample sequenced in a study of cytomegalovirus exposure and HLA in healthy donors. PCR involved 60 Vbeta and 13 Jbeta primers. Assay: immunoSEQ multiplex PCR; the TCRdb copy retains only in-frame clones and omits some. Of roughly 90,000 clones listed, 90% are singletons. Sequencing was performed on PBMCs. Receptors were obtained from a man aged 18 to 35 in good health and CMV-seronegative.

The chain recombines TRBV11-2 with TRBJ2-7; 7 nucleotides agree with TRBD1. J gave up 2 bases and V 2 bases, and 3 bases lay outside the gene matches. CDR3 length equals 14 residues. Germline values: CDR1 SGHAT, CDR2 FQNNGV. The DNA for the CDR3 is TGTGCCAGCAGCTTAACTCAGGGGGCCTACGAGCAGTACTTC. Its protein is CASSLTQGAYEQYF.

The chain employs TRBV7-6 and TRBJ2-1; D is perhaps TRBD2 (5 bases). The CDR3 is 16 amino acids. Germline V gene data show CDR1 as SGHVS and CDR2 as FNYEAQ. Trimming removed 0 bases at V and 4 bases at J, with 13 bases between. The DNA of the CDR3 is TGTGCCAGCAGCTTAGCCGGGATTAGCGCGTACAATGAGCAGTTCTTC. Residues: CASSLAGISAYNEQFF.

The V and J genes are TRBV14 and TRBJ2-5; a weak D match, TRBD2 (6 bases). The CDR3 is 14 residues long. V dropped 1 base and J dropped 9 bases, with 15 bases sitting between them. CDR1 SGHDN and CDR2 FVKESK come from the germline V gene. The CDR3 DNA is TGTGCCAGCAGCCAAGTTCGGGGTCCGGGGGCCCAGTACTTC. Protein product: CASSQVRGPGAQYF.

The chain is built from TRBV7-2 and TRBJ1-1; D call uncertain. V was cut by 1 base and J by 3 bases, with 12 bases left in between. This CDR3 has 15 amino acids. CDR1 SGHTA and CDR2 FQGNSA come from the germline V gene. The CDR3 region has the DNA TGTGCCAGCAGCTTAGGAGGTGGCCTAGACACTGAAGCTTTCTTT. This gives the protein CASSLGGGLDTEAFF. Combining the CDR3 with reference TRBV7-2 and TRBJ1-1 gives the whole variable domain GAGVSQSPSNKVTEKGKDVELRCDPISGHTALYWYRQSLGQGLEFLIYFQGNSAPDKSGLPSDRFSAERTGGSVSTLTIQRTQQEDSAVYLCASSLGGGLDTEAFFGQGTRLTVV.

This clone was recorded a few times. One end of the junction is discordant with germline, which a read error may explain. This specimen includes other DNA sequences encoding the same CDR3. The chain has TRBV11-2 and TRBJ2-7; D unclear. In germline, CDR1 is SGHAT, CDR2 FQNNGV. CDR3 size: 13 residues. CDR3 sequence reads: CASSPGPDREQYF. The CDR3 nucleotides are TGCGCCAGCAGCCCCGGTCCCGATCGCGAGCAGTACTTC.

The V and J genes are TRBV19 and TRBJ1-1, with D unresolved. Germline CDR1 is LNHDA and CDR2 is SQIVND (reference sequence). The CDR3 is 13 amino acids. With 3 bases removed from V and 6 bases from J, the gap between germline ends came to 11 bases. The CDR3 DNA reads TGTGCCAGTAGTATTTCGGGGTTTTCTGAAGCTTTCTTT. As protein: CASSISGFSEAFF.

This clone was observed once. The rearrangement links TRBV6-1 to TRBJ2-7; the match to TRBD2 covers 8 bases. The CDR3 is made up of 13 amino acids. After removal of 10 bases from V and 3 bases from J, the junction contained 8 bases not matched to a gene. Germline-derived CDR1 and CDR2 are MNHNS and SASEGT. The CDR3 protein is CATREDRLYEQYF. As DNA, the CDR3 is TGTGCCACGCGGGAGGACAGACTCTACGAGCAGTACTTC.

The chain has TRBV9 and TRBJ2-1, with 12 bases matching TRBD2. The CDR3 spans 15 residues. J lost 6 bases, V lost 0 bases, and 1 base had no gene match. Germline values: CDR1 SGDLS, CDR2 YYNGEE. CDR3 region: CASSVALAGGNEQFF. The CDR3 DNA reads as TGTGCCAGCAGCGTAGCACTAGCGGGAGGCAATGAGCAGTTCTTC.

The chain is built from TRBV21-1 and TRBJ1-6. TRBV21-1 is a pseudogene segment. The CDR3 has 18 residues. In DNA, the CDR3 is TGTGCCAGCAGCAAAGTTCCGATAAGGGAGTTGTGTGATTCACCCCTCCACTTT. Protein sequence: CASSKVPIRELCDSPLHF.

The rearrangement joins TRBV6-1 to TRBJ1-1; 8 positions agree with TRBD1. Unmatched junction bases numbered 16, after V lost 2 bases and J lost 8 bases. Germline V gene sequence: CDR1 MNHNS, CDR2 SASEGT. CDR3 length equals 17 residues. Here the CDR3 reads CASSEMPTGVGNWEAFF. In nucleotides, the CDR3 is TGTGCCAGCAGTGAAATGCCGACAGGGGTGGGGAATTGGGAAGCTTTCTTT.

The genes are TRBV7-8 and TRBJ2-5; 14 nucleotides align to TRBD2. The CDR3 runs 17 residues. The germline V gene encodes CDR1 SGHVS and CDR2 FQNEAQ. V lost 3 bases, J lost 3 bases, and 6 bases stayed unmatched. This CDR3 reads CASSFVTSGRAKETQYF. The CDR3 bases are TGTGCCAGCAGCTTCGTGACTAGCGGGAGGGCCAAAGAGACCCAGTACTTC.

This CDR3 reads CASSEGPSYEQYF. In nucleotides, the CDR3 is TGTGCCAGCAGCGAGGGCCCATCCTACGAGCAGTACTTC. The chain employs TRBV7-2 and TRBJ2-7; D is possibly TRBD2 (5 bases). Deletions cut 5 bases from V and 1 base from J, with 9 bases between. CDR3 length equals 13 residues. The germline V gene encodes CDR1 SGHTA and CDR2 FQGNSA.

A word on this clone: The sample holds other DNA sequences that translate to the same CDR3. This chain connects TRBV9 to TRBJ2-3, with D maybe TRBD2 (5 bases). Germline-derived CDR1 and CDR2 are SGDLS and YYNGEE. V gave up 3 bases and J gave up 0 bases, with 14 bases separating them. The CDR3 has 16 residues. The CDR3 protein is CASSGLAGTSTDTQYF. The CDR3 nucleotides are TGTGCCAGCAGCGGACTGGCGGGCACTAGCACAGATACGCAGTATTTT.

The chain carries TRBV28 and TRBJ1-4; D remains unclear. The CDR3 totals 15 residues. The V gene lost 5 bases and the J gene lost 5 bases, with 15 bases spanning the gap. The germline gives CDR1 MDHEN, CDR2 SYDVKM. CDR3 DNA: TGTGCCAGCAGTACCCGGGGTAATTTAAATGAAAAACTGTTTTTT. Protein sequence: CASSTRGNLNEKLFF.

The genes are TRBV2 and TRBJ1-6; a possible D gene is TRBD1 (5 bases). Deletions cut 6 bases from V and 6 bases from J, with 12 bases between. Germline V gives CDR1 SNHLY, CDR2 FYNNEI. The CDR3 consists of 14 residues. CDR3 DNA: TGTGCCAGCAGGCCCAGGGTGGGTAATTCACCCCTCCACTTT. Residues: CASRPRVGNSPLHF.